Listed here are 20 T cell receptor beta chains from one sample, sequenced in a study of tumor-infiltrating lymphocytes in primary liver carcinoma. A constant-region primer primed TCR beta cDNA synthesis from about 0.45 ug of total RNA. Researchers made the TCR beta libraries by running three nested multiplex PCR rounds with slightly modified ARM-PCR. In the first two PCR rounds, TRBV1-TRBV30 forward primers were paired with a C-beta reverse primer, and each round lasted about 9 cycles. Via MiXCR, TCRdb re-called the multiplex PCR reads, giving one row per CDR3 protein. This table has 250,000 to 400,000 distinct CDR3 sequences, roughly 60% appearing once. The source of the blood RNA was unsorted whole blood, and germline DNA was extracted as well. Sequencing was performed on peripheral blood. These receptors were obtained from a man aged 40-49 years with primary liver carcinoma and hepatitis B virus infection.

V gene TRBV28 combines with J gene TRBJ1-5, with 7 bases matching TRBD1. The length of the CDR3 is 15 residues. Trimming removed 9 bases from V and 4 bases from J; junction bases left unmatched: 12. Germline V CDR1 and CDR2: MDHEN, SYDVKM. The CDR3 DNA sequence: TGTGCCAGTATAATACCGGGACAGACAAATCAGCCCCAGCATTTT. Protein sequence: CASIIPGQTNQPQHF.

As for this clonotype: This may come from a read error, since a much larger clone is one base off. The chain combines TRBV14 with TRBJ2-1; D gene ambiguous. The germline V and J ends were trimmed by 5 bases and 1 base, with 15 bases remaining between them. This CDR3 spans 16 amino acids. The germline V gene encodes CDR1 SGHDN and CDR2 FVKESK. CDR3 protein: CASSILPISSYNEQFF. DNA of the CDR3: TGTGCCAGCAGCATCCTACCTATATCTTCCTACAATGAGCAGTTCTTC.

This clonotype occurred once. The genes are TRBV5-6 and TRBJ1-2, with D maybe TRBD1 (5 bases). The CDR3 contains 15 residues. Per germline, CDR1 SGHDT and CDR2 YYEEEE. Trimming pared 4 bases from V and 4 bases from J, leaving 17 bases between. CDR3 DNA: TGTGCCAGCAGCCCGGAGGCACCGGACATCTATGGCTACACCTTC. Protein product: CASSPEAPDIYGYTF.

V is TRBV10-2 and J is TRBJ2-2, with D unclear. The CDR3 has 16 residues. Germline CDR1 is WSHSY and CDR2 is SAAADI. V lost 4 bases to trimming and J lost 0 bases, with 12 bases between them. The CDR3 spells CASSAVSGPNTGELFF. Here the CDR3 DNA reads TGCGCCAGCAGTGCAGTGAGTGGCCCGAACACCGGGGAGCTGTTTTTT.

This clonotype was recorded at least ten times. This sequence joins TRBV29-1 and TRBJ1-3, with D unresolved. This CDR3 is built from 11 residues. Deletions cut 4 bases from V and 3 bases from J, with 4 bases between. Germline CDR1 SQVTM, CDR2 ANQGSEA. CDR3: CSVAGGNTIYF. The CDR3 region has the DNA TGCAGCGTTGCGGGTGGAAACACCATATATTTT.

A remark on this clonotype: Just one base apart from a much larger clone, this may be a read error. The rearrangement joins TRBV10-3 to TRBJ2-3; 7 nucleotides line up with TRBD2. Germline loops: CDR1 ENHRY, CDR2 SYGVKD. V shed 2 bases, J shed 0 bases, and the junction held 8 bases outside the gene matches. This CDR3 comprises 17 residues. CDR3 bases: TGTGCCATCAGTGAGGCTATAGCGGGCTCTAGCACAGATACGCAGTATTTT. Translated: CAISEAIAGSSTDTQYF.

The rearrangement uses TRBV5-1 and TRBJ2-1; D ambiguous. The CDR3 consists of 12 residues. V lost 2 bases and J 8 bases, leaving 8 bases between the germline ends. The germline CDR1 and CDR2 sequences are SGHRS and YFSETQ. The CDR3 region has the DNA TGCGCCAGCAGCTTTCCCTCGGATGAGCAGTTCTTC. Its translation: CASSFPSDEQFF. The full variable domain, its missing parts supplied by reference TRBV5-1 and TRBJ2-1, is KAGVTQTPRYLIKTRGQQVTLSCSPISGHRSVSWYQQTPGQGLQFLFEYFSETQRNKGNFPGRFSGRQFSNSRSEMNVSTLELGDSALYLCASSFPSDEQFFGPGTRLTVL.

Remarks on this clonotype: An end of the junction does not agree with germline; a read error may underlie this. This chain uses TRBV29-1 with TRBJ1-1, with D possibly TRBD1 on 5 matching bases. Germline values: CDR1 SQVTM, CDR2 ANQGSEA. This CDR3 contains 15 residues. Here the CDR3 DNA reads TGCAGCGTTACGGCAGGGTGGGGAATGAACACTGAAGCTTCCTTT. Protein product: CSVTAGWGMNTEASF.

Comment on this clonotype: Here the CDR3 omits its conserved ending phenylalanine or tryptophan, so a read error is the likely source. No DNA is shown, since the ends of the CDR3 on it are uncertain; the CDR3 is the one TCRdb lists. This chain links TRBV12-3 or TRBV12-4 with TRBJ2-1; TRBD1 is the table's D call and was not checked against the DNA. From its first to its last residue, the CDR3 has 13 amino acids. The CDR3 is CASSLGQDNERFL.

Notes on this clonotype: A single base separates this from a much larger clone, so it may be a read error. This sequence joins TRBV4-1 and TRBJ1-5, with 7 bases that match TRBD1. This CDR3 spans 16 amino acids. The V segment lost 3 bases and the J segment 6 bases; nucleotides outside the gene matches: 11. From germline, CDR1 is MGHRA and CDR2 YSYEKL. The CDR3 region has the DNA TGCGCCAGCAGCCAGCAGGGGGTCGGGCTGAGTCAGCCCCAGCATTTT. Translated: CASSQQGVGLSQPQHF.

A note on this clonotype: This CDR3 fails to terminate in the conserved phenylalanine or tryptophan, so it likely reflects a read error. The rearrangement joins TRBV11-2 to TRBJ2-5, with a weak D call TRBD1 (6 bases). The CDR3 extends over 15 amino acids. The V gene's germline CDR1 is SGHAT and CDR2 FQNNGV. DNA for the CDR3: TGTGCCAGTAGCTTAGAAACACAGGGATGGGGGACCCAGTACTCC. Residues: CASSLETQGWGTQYS.

This chain links TRBV5-4 with TRBJ2-1, with TRBD1 matching over 10 bases. J gave up 5 bases and V 9 bases, and 17 bases lay outside the gene matches. From germline, CDR1 is SGHNT and CDR2 YYREEE (reference sequence). The CDR3 extends over 17 amino acids. The CDR3 loop reads CANTLSPTGTGDNEQFF. CDR3 DNA: TGTGCCAACACCTTGTCTCCGACCGGGACAGGGGACAATGAGCAGTTCTTC. Together with reference TRBV5-4 and TRBJ2-1, the CDR3 gives the full variable domain: ETGVTQSPTHLIKTRGQQVTLRCSSQSGHNTVSWYQQALGQGPQFIFQYYREEENGRGNFPPRFSGLQFPNYSSELNVNALELDDSALYLCANTLSPTGTGDNEQFFGPGTRLTVL.

In regard to this clonotype: Likely a read error: the CDR3 ends without its conserved phenylalanine or tryptophan. The rearrangement joins TRBV6-6 to TRBJ2-7; the D call may be TRBD1 or TRBD2 (5 bases each). V gave up 4 bases and J gave up 3 bases, with 13 bases separating them. The CDR3 runs 14 residues. Germline V gene lookup returns CDR1 MNHNY and CDR2 SVGAGI (reference sequence). DNA for the CDR3: TGTGCCAGCAGTTCACCCGGGGCTTTCTACGAGCAGTACTAC. Protein: CASSSPGAFYEQYY.

The CDR3 region is CASSLKGPVSGNTIYF. The CDR3, as DNA: TGTGCCAGCAGCTTGAAAGGCCCCGTCTCTGGAAACACCATATATTTT. The chain is built from TRBV5-4 and TRBJ1-3; D gene uncertain. This CDR3 is 16 amino acids long. Trimming pared 1 base from V and 0 bases from J, leaving 11 bases between. CDR1 is SGHNT and CDR2 is YYREEE in the germline V gene (reference sequence).

As for this clonotype: One base away lies a much larger clone, so this may be a sequencing read error. J is TRBJ1-1 and V is TRBV7-8; no reliable D call. This CDR3 is built from 17 residues. Germline assignment: CDR1 SGHVS and CDR2 FQNEAQ. V was pared by 1 base and J by 1 base, with 16 bases between. Here the CDR3 reads CASSLEMGQDSNTEAFF. CDR3 nucleotide sequence: TGTGCCAGCAGCTTAGAAATGGGTCAGGATTCGAACACTGAAGCTTTCTTT.

Concerning this clonotype: One end of the junction does not line up with germline, which may come from a read error. This rearrangement joins TRBV29-1 to TRBJ2-2; D may be TRBD1 (6 bases). This CDR3 has 14 residues. Germline CDR1 and CDR2: SQVTM and ANQGSEA. CDR3 sequence (DNA): TGCAGTGTTGGTTCAGGGGTGAACACCGGGGAGCTGTTTTTT. Its translation is CSVGSGVNTGELFF.

On this clonotype: Since a much larger clone is just one base distant, this may be a read error. This sequence joins TRBV12-3 or TRBV12-4 and TRBJ1-2; 7 bases match TRBD1. This CDR3 has 14 residues. The V gene end was trimmed by 6 bases and the J gene end by 5 bases; junction bases not matched to a gene: 9. CDR3 protein: CASRADRIKYGYTF. The CDR3 DNA sequence: TGTGCCAGCAGAGCGGACAGGATAAAATATGGCTACACCTTC.

The table lists this clonotype with a few counts. A much larger clone differs from this one at a single base, so this may be a read error. The chain combines TRBV29-1 with TRBJ2-1; D might be TRBD1 or TRBD2, each matching 5 bases. This CDR3 is 15 amino acids long. CDR1 SQVTM and CDR2 ANQGSEA come from the germline V gene. The CDR3 spells CSVSATGPTYDEQFF. In nucleotides, the CDR3 is TGCAGCGTTTCCGCGACGGGACCAACCTACGATGAGCAGTTCTTC.

Concerning this clonotype: This may stem from a read error, because a much larger clone lies one nucleotide away. The chain uses TRBV29-1 and TRBJ2-7; possible D gene TRBD1, 6 bases. The CDR3 consists of 12 residues. Germline values: CDR1 SQVTM, CDR2 ANQGSEA. CDR3 nucleotide sequence: TGCAGCGTTTCGGCAGGGACATACGAGCGGTACTTC. The encoded protein is CSVSAGTYERYF.

This clonotype was counted once. V usage is TRBV19 and J usage is TRBJ1-1; 8 bases fit TRBD1. CDR1 is LNHDA, CDR2 SQIVND, per germline (reference sequence). The CDR3 length is 14 residues. Trimming took 3 bases from V and 1 from J; bases not matched to a gene: 1. In DNA, the CDR3 is TGTGCCAGTAGTATGGGACAGGAGAACACTGAAGCTTTCTTT. Its translation is CASSMGQENTEAFF.